These T cell receptor beta chains were read from a single sample in a study of blood T cells in healthy people across ages. MiXCR was run by TCRdb on the 5' RACE reads, yielding one entry per CDR3 protein. The table lists roughly 800,000 distinct CDR3 sequences, around 25% of them singletons. These same records also appear under a second study, on T cells of mothers and their children.

The sample was blood. The origin of the receptors is a boy younger than 18 in good health. Both conserved end residues are part of each CDR3. The D gene is left open where the match is weak.

V gene	D gene	CDR3 length	CDR3 protein
TRBV3-1	.	15	CASSQSQGWGETQYF
TRBV28	.	16	CASRKGWGGKQETQYF
TRBV9	.	15	CASSVDGDRDQPQHF
TRBV5-1	.	15	CASSFYPGPNTEAFF
TRBV5-6	TRBD2	13	CASSLLREGTQYF
TRBV29-1	TRBD1	13	CSVDRGYQETQYF
TRBV14	.	13	CASSIPTIGELFF
TRBV12-3/TRBV12-4	.	12	CASSSGQQPQHF
TRBV5-1	.	15	CASSLEGEGSYEQYF
TRBV28	.	13	CASSSPKRYEQYF
TRBV29-1	TRBD1	16	CSEVEDRFSGANVLTF
TRBV6-5	.	15	CASRPGLAMREKLFF
TRBV5-5	.	12	CASSPPTDEQYF
TRBV29-1	TRBD1	13	CSVRGQGLYEQYF
TRBV12-3/TRBV12-4	.	14	CASSTSLGGYGYTF
TRBV24-1	TRBD2	16	CATSDGGLAGRNEQFF
TRBV6-2/TRBV6-3	.	17	CASSYSSRGGDYNEQFF
TRBV29-1	.	10	CSGTHNEQFF
TRBV20-1	.	14	CSARLGLGNQPQHF
TRBV3-1	TRBD2	16	CASSHLSGRGAETQYF
TRBV7-8	.	13	CASSFQSNEKLFF
TRBV5-1	TRBD1	15	CASSLEGQGSTEAFF
TRBV20-1	.	16	CSALDYTTSSYNEQFF
TRBV29-1	TRBD1	14	CSVESGGEHYGYTF
TRBV24-1	.	16	CATSDSGPPGEETQYF
TRBV7-8	TRBD1	14	CASSKTGVVREQYF
TRBV7-8	TRBD2	16	CASSPGGLALRETQYF
TRBV7-2	.	11	CASSFRGTQYF
TRBV11-2	TRBD2	14	CASVGLAGGETQYF
TRBV20-1	TRBD1	14	CSARTGAYHNEQFF
TRBV7-9	.	14	CASSLPATSDEQFF
TRBV11-1	TRBD1	14	CASQPGTGRNEQFF
TRBV15	TRBD1	16	CATSRDRGQGSEKLFF
TRBV6-6	.	15	CASSHPGLLDYGYTF
TRBV7-9	.	15	CASSSKQRSSEKLFF
TRBV6-5	.	14	CASSSDRQQETQYF
TRBV4-1	TRBD2	13	CASSQGLQETQYF
TRBV6-5	.	18	CASSSPQGTGISYNEQFF
TRBV3-1	TRBD2	15	CASSQASGRTGELFF
TRBV29-1	TRBD2	10	CSAAGDEQFF
TRBV29-1	.	13	CSVEVGGWGEQFF
TRBV5-1	.	15	CASSLDGKSTDTQYF
TRBV4-1	TRBD1	15	CASSQDRTGEETQYF
TRBV7-6	.	12	CATAQFGNTIYF
TRBV5-1	.	16	CASSVLGGRANYGYTF
TRBV20-1	.	13	CSAAQALNTEAFF
TRBV4-1	TRBD1	15	CASSQGDRGYNEQFF
TRBV20-1	TRBD1	14	CSALDRGRMETQYF
TRBV12-3/TRBV12-4	TRBD2	13	CASTSGGKYEQYF
TRBV7-2	.	14	CASSPPGVGEKLFF
TRBV29-1	.	13	CSVVSFGLYEQYF
TRBV20-1	.	14	CSARSRQHYLEQYF
TRBV12-3/TRBV12-4	TRBD2	16	CASSPGTSGISDTQYF
TRBV11-2	.	15	CASSTGGVSTDTQYF
TRBV6-2/TRBV6-3	TRBD2	14	CASTKGLAESRQFF